A single T cell receptor (beta chain) is shown here with its context. The source of the sample is a study of radiation and T cells in renal cell carcinoma. Study at large: Nephrectomy followed 15 Gy stereotactic body radiation by 4 weeks.

Time point described: baseline pretreatment blood. Specified treatment: 15 Gy SBRT to primary tumor, nephrectomy 4 weeks later. Serial blood draws occurred at baseline and 2 and 4 weeks post-SBRT. Clear cell pathology was present in this patient's renal cell carcinoma. Germline values: CDR1 LNHDA, CDR2 SQIVND (reference sequence). The length of the CDR3 is 14 residues. V lost 5 bases and J lost 8, with 18 bases in between. TCRdb's copy holds only in-frame clones and misses some; the assay was immunoSEQ multiplex PCR. The sample lists some 150,000 clones, around 78% occurring once. Sequenced material: blood, taken from a patient whose treatment included radiotherapy and nephrectomy. This TCR derives from a woman aged 50 to 60 with renal cell carcinoma. The chain is built from TRBV19 and TRBJ1-2; D possibly corresponds to TRBD1 (6 bases). The CDR3 loop is CASSLPGQLMGYTF. DNA of the CDR3: TGTGCCAGTAGTCTTCCCGGACAGTTGATGGGCTACACCTTC.